The sequence of this T cell receptor beta chain was determined in a study of T cell responses to AZD1222 COVID-19 vaccine. The repertoire was sequenced with immunoSEQ multiplex PCR; TCRdb's copy has only in-frame clones and lacks some. The sample records approximately 110,000 clones, about 85% being singletons. The receptor was isolated from an adult who received the AZD1222 COVID-19 vaccine. The starting material was peripheral blood, obtained 28 days after the second AZD1222 dose.

The CDR3 coding sequence is TGTGCCAGCAGCTTAATGATTAGCGGGACGTACGAGCAGTACTTC. Protein product: CASSLMISGTYEQYF. The chain recombines TRBV7-8 with TRBJ2-7; the match to TRBD2 covers 8 bases. The junction had 7 bases not matched to a gene; V was cut back by 2 bases and J by 4 bases. CDR1 is SGHVS, CDR2 FQNEAQ, per germline. This CDR3 is built from 15 residues.